These 30 T cell receptor beta chains came from one sample sequenced in a study of T cells in Graves' hyperthyroidism and ophthalmopathy (dated by TCRdb to about 2019). The library came from multiplex PCR. Sequenced using an Illumina HiSeq 2000. TCR beta CDR3 regions were amplified from RNA transcripts. For the first round of RT-PCR on the TCR CDR3, the HTBI primer set was used together with the Qiagen OneStep RT-PCR kit. TCRdb redid the processing of the public reads, applying fastp at Q25 and MiXCR, and retained in-frame beta chains. Every distinct CDR3 protein forms one entry, paired with its most common genes and DNA. The sample table records approximately 330,000 distinct CDR3 sequences; approximately 15% of these occur just once. 34% of the sample is in the top ten clones. Sequencing was performed on blood. These receptors came from a woman aged 40 to 50 with Graves' ophthalmopathy.

This clonotype was seen ten or more times. This chain joins TRBV12-3 or TRBV12-4 and TRBJ2-3; 9 bases fit TRBD2. Trimming took 1 base from V and 1 from J; bases not matched to a gene: 3. CDR3 size: 16 residues. CDR3 DNA: TGTGCCAGCAGTTTAGGGGCTAGCGGGGGCACAGATACGCAGTATTTT. Translation gives CASSLGASGGTDTQYF.

This clonotype was recorded many times. The J gene is TRBJ2-1, the V gene TRBV27, with 9 bases matching TRBD2. The CDR3 has 13 amino acids. The V segment lost 3 bases and the J segment 11 bases; nucleotides outside the gene matches: 5. Germline-derived CDR1 and CDR2 are MNHEY and SMNVEV (reference sequence). For the CDR3, the DNA is TGTGCCAGCAGTTTGGGACTAGCCTCCAAGCAGTTCTTC. It codes for CASSLGLASKQFF.

This chain uses TRBV4-1 with TRBJ2-3; the match to TRBD2 covers 8 bases. The germline V gene encodes CDR1 MGHRA and CDR2 YSYEKL. The CDR3 is 17 residues long. V was pared by 0 bases and J by 5 bases, with 10 bases of the junction left unmatched. This CDR3 is CASSQDIGRGEGDTQYF. The CDR3 nucleotides are TGCGCCAGCAGCCAAGATATAGGGCGGGGGGAGGGAGATACGCAGTATTTT.

The V and J genes are TRBV29-1 and TRBJ1-5; D is unresolved. Germline V gene lookup returns CDR1 SQVTM and CDR2 ANQGSEA. The CDR3 is 13 residues long. Deletions cut 1 base from V and 11 bases from J, with 15 bases between. The CDR3 bases are TGCAGCGTTGAAGGCCCAGACAAGACGACCCAGCATTTT. Its protein product is CSVEGPDKTTQHF.

This clonotype was seen many times. The chain combines TRBV15 with TRBJ2-2, with 9 bases fitting TRBD1. Trimming at V came to 3 bases and at J to 5 bases, leaving 1 base not matched to a gene. The CDR3 consists of 14 residues. Germline V gene data show CDR1 as LNHNV and CDR2 as YYDKDF (reference sequence). CDR3 in amino acids: CATSSGQGTGELFF. As DNA, the CDR3 is TGTGCCACCAGCAGTGGACAGGGGACCGGGGAGCTGTTTTTT.

This clonotype was observed many times. The chain uses TRBV28 and TRBJ2-4; 7 nucleotides line up with TRBD2. The V segment lost 1 base and the J segment 2 bases; nucleotides outside the gene matches: 5. CDR1 is MDHEN, CDR2 SYDVKM, per germline. The CDR3 totals 16 residues. The CDR3 DNA reads as TGTGCCAGCAGTTTATTCGCTAGCGGTTCCAAAAACATTCAGTACTTC. This translates into CASSLFASGSKNIQYF.

This clonotype was seen only a few times. The V and J genes are TRBV7-8 and TRBJ1-1; 8 positions match TRBD1. Germline loops: CDR1 SGHVS, CDR2 FQNEAQ. The CDR3 has 13 amino acids. After removal of 10 bases from V and 2 bases from J, the junction contained 6 bases not matched to a gene. The DNA of the CDR3 is TGTGCCACCAGGGGGCTTCCAAACACTGAAGCTTTCTTT. Protein: CATRGLPNTEAFF.

In regard to this clonotype: A single base separates this from a much larger clone, so it may be a read error. The rearrangement joins TRBV29-1 to TRBJ2-1; tentative D call: TRBD2 (5 bases). V lost 0 bases, J lost 4 bases, and 16 bases lay in between. Germline CDR1 SQVTM, CDR2 ANQGSEA. This CDR3 is built from 16 residues. The DNA of the CDR3 is TGCAGCGTTGAAGATCTGGAGGTCAGTTCGTACAATGAGCAGTTCTTC. Translated, it gives CSVEDLEVSSYNEQFF.

This clonotype has a handful of counts. CDR3 amino acids: CASSLSWGVQETQYF. CDR3 nucleotides: TGTGCCAGCAGTTTATCGTGGGGAGTCCAAGAGACCCAGTACTTC. The chain employs TRBV27 and TRBJ2-5; a weak D match, TRBD2 (5 bases). CDR1 is MNHEY and CDR2 is SMNVEV in the germline V gene (reference sequence). The CDR3 spans 15 residues. V lost 0 bases to trimming and J lost 1 base, with 9 bases between them.

The chain uses TRBV10-3 and TRBJ2-1; the D gene is possibly TRBD1 (5 bases). The CDR3 loop spans 14 amino acids. Germline V lookup: CDR1 ENHRY, CDR2 SYGVKD. Trimming left V 4 bases short and J 6 bases short, with 13 bases between. For the CDR3, the DNA is TGTGCCATCAGTGGAGACAGCGACGTCAATGAGCAGTTCTTC. It yields the protein CAISGDSDVNEQFF.

This clonotype was counted ten times or more. This chain uses TRBV20-1 with TRBJ2-1; TRBD2 matches at 10 bases. This CDR3 contains 15 residues. The ends lost 1 base at V and 4 bases at J; junction bases unmatched: 4. In germline, CDR1 is DFQATT, CDR2 SNEGSKA (reference sequence). The CDR3 DNA reads as TGCAGTGCTAGAGGGCCTAGCGGGGGTTACAATGAGCAGTTCTTC. It encodes CSARGPSGGYNEQFF.

This clonotype turned up a few times. J is TRBJ2-5 and V is TRBV3-1; D is possibly TRBD2 (6 bases). The CDR3 length is 16 residues. The germline V and J ends were trimmed by 0 bases and 3 bases, with 14 bases remaining between them. Per the germline V gene, CDR1 is LGHDT and CDR2 is YNNKEL (reference sequence). In DNA form, the CDR3 reads TGTGCCAGCAGCCAAGATCGGGGGACTGAAAAAGAGACCCAGTACTTC. It specifies CASSQDRGTEKETQYF.

Many counts were recorded for this clonotype. V usage is TRBV2 and J usage is TRBJ2-3; 11 bases match TRBD2. The CDR3 covers 20 residues. With 6 bases clipped from V and 0 bases from J, the junction kept 17 bases outside the gene matches. Per germline, CDR1 SNHLY and CDR2 FYNNEI. Here the CDR3 reads CASRTSGVAGGGRSTDTQYF. For the CDR3, the DNA is TGTGCCAGCAGGACCTCAGGAGTAGCGGGAGGGGGACGGAGCACAGATACGCAGTATTTT.

Turning to this clonotype: A much larger clone is a single base away; this may be a read error. The chain uses TRBV9 and TRBJ2-3; no firm D call. Near its end, the DNA agrees better with TRBJ1-5, so the J call may be wrong. The CDR3 contains 14 residues. Germline CDR1 is SGDLS and CDR2 is YYNGEE. The CDR3 DNA reads TGTGCCAGCAGCTGGCGAGTGAACACAGATACGCAGCATTTT. Protein: CASSWRVNTDTQHF.

This clonotype showed up many times. V and J are TRBV12-3 or TRBV12-4 and TRBJ1-5; D remains unclear. Trimming shortened V by 7 bases and J by 0 bases, and 7 bases separated the two germline ends. The CDR3 runs 13 residues. The CDR3 DNA reads TGTGCCAGCACCGGTTATAGCAATCAGCCCCAGCATTTT. Amino acid sequence: CASTGYSNQPQHF.

DNA of the CDR3: TGCGCCAGCAGCCCGATGGCAATTCGATCGGGGGACCAGCCCCAGCATTTT. It translates to CASSPMAIRSGDQPQHF. J is TRBJ1-5 and V is TRBV4-1, with D maybe TRBD1 (5 bases). The CDR3 totals 17 residues. V lost 4 bases and J lost 7, with 23 bases in between. The germline gives CDR1 MGHRA, CDR2 YSYEKL.

J is TRBJ2-1 and V is TRBV27; 7 nucleotides align to TRBD1. V lost 3 bases to trimming and J lost 5 bases; unmatched junction nucleotides: 7. The CDR3 runs to 15 residues. CDR1 and CDR2 from the germline V gene are MNHEY and SMNVEV (reference sequence). CDR3 DNA sequence: TGTGCCAGCAGTTTTGGGACAGCTCCTAACAATGAGCAGTTCTTC. This encodes CASSFGTAPNNEQFF.

This clonotype was found a few times. The chain couples TRBV5-4 to TRBJ2-5; 9 nucleotides agree with TRBD2. With 6 bases clipped from V and 2 bases from J, the junction kept 2 bases outside the gene matches. Germline V CDR1 and CDR2: SGHNT, YYREEE (reference sequence). The CDR3 length is 13 residues. Written as DNA, the CDR3 is TGTGCCAGCAAGCGGGAGGCGCAAGAGACCCAGTACTTC. This codes for CASKREAQETQYF.

The table lists this clonotype with a count of one. The conserved phenylalanine or tryptophan is not found at the CDR3 terminus, so this likely reflects a read error. The chain carries TRBV13 and TRBJ2-4; D is perhaps TRBD1 or TRBD2 (5 bases each). This CDR3 is built from 19 residues. V dropped 0 bases and J dropped 0 bases, with 18 bases sitting between them. The V gene's germline CDR1 is PRHDT and CDR2 FYEKMQ (reference sequence). The CDR3 spells CASSLGPLRGSLAKNIQYL. Written as DNA, the CDR3 is TGTGCCAGCAGCTTAGGCCCTCTGAGGGGCTCACTAGCCAAAAACATTCAGTACCTC.

The genes are TRBV5-1 and TRBJ2-7; TRBD1 is a possible D gene (5 bases). The CDR3 totals 12 residues. Germline lookup yields CDR1 SGHRS and CDR2 YFSETQ. The V end was cut by 3 bases, the J end by 6 bases, with 10 bases between. The CDR3 sequence: CASSSGHLEQYF. CDR3 DNA: TGCGCCAGCAGCTCTGGACACCTCGAGCAGTACTTC.

CDR3 sequence: CASSGSGNEQYF. CDR3 bases: TGTGCCAGCAGTGGATCAGGAAACGAGCAGTACTTC. The chain carries TRBV7-9 and TRBJ2-7; D unresolved. CDR1 and CDR2 from the germline V gene are SEHNR and FQNEAQ (reference sequence). The CDR3 has 12 amino acids. The V gene lost 6 bases and the J gene lost 5 bases, with 11 bases spanning the gap.

This clonotype has ten or more counts. The chain couples TRBV20-1 to TRBJ2-1; no clear D gene. CDR3 length: 12 amino acids. CDR1 is DFQATT, CDR2 SNEGSKA, per germline (reference sequence). V gave up 1 base and J gave up 6 bases, with 7 bases separating them. The CDR3 loop is CSARGPGNEQFF. In DNA, the CDR3 is TGCAGTGCTAGAGGCCCGGGCAATGAGCAGTTCTTC.

The chain links TRBV20-1 to TRBJ2-1, with 7 bases fitting TRBD1. V gave up 1 base and J gave up 4 bases; unmatched junction bases: 10. Per germline, CDR1 DFQATT and CDR2 SNEGSKA (reference sequence). This CDR3 has 16 residues. The CDR3: CSARVSDRAIYNEQFF. The CDR3 coding sequence is TGCAGTGCTAGAGTCTCTGACAGGGCAATTTACAATGAGCAGTTCTTC.

This clonotype was found many times. The chain has TRBV20-1 and TRBJ2-5; 7 bases are a match to TRBD1. The CDR3 sequence is 14 residues long. CDR1 and CDR2 from the germline V gene are DFQATT and SNEGSKA (reference sequence). The junction had 11 bases not matched to a gene; V was cut back by 6 bases and J by 4 bases. CDR3 region: CSARRQGVPETQYF. In DNA, the CDR3 is TGCAGTGCCCGCCGACAGGGAGTCCCAGAGACCCAGTACTTC.

In its sample, this clonotype was seen many times. The gene calls are TRBV12-3 or TRBV12-4 and TRBJ2-7, with no clear D. The CDR3 runs to 13 residues. Trimming cost V 6 bases and J 5 bases, with 14 bases left between them. CDR3 amino acids: CASRTDLRDEQYF. CDR3 DNA: TGTGCCAGCAGGACGGATTTACGAGACGAGCAGTACTTC.

V usage is TRBV6-5 and J usage is TRBJ2-4, with TRBD2 matching 7 bases. The CDR3 has 16 amino acids. V lost 0 bases to trimming and J lost 0 bases; unmatched junction nucleotides: 2. Germline assignment: CDR1 MNHEY and CDR2 SVGAGI. As DNA, the CDR3 is TGTGCCAGCAGTTACTCATTAGCGGGAGCCAAAAACATTCAGTACTTC. This sequence encodes CASSYSLAGAKNIQYF.

Ten or more counts support this clonotype. V is TRBV11-3 and J is TRBJ2-5, with 9 bases matching TRBD2. The CDR3 has 15 amino acids. Germline V lookup: CDR1 SGHNT, CDR2 YENEEA. V gave up 5 bases and J gave up 2 bases; unmatched junction bases: 6. CDR3 nucleotides: TGTGCCAGCAGCCTCCGGACTAGCGCGCAAGAGACCCAGTACTTC. The encoded protein is CASSLRTSAQETQYF.

The chain recombines TRBV15 with TRBJ2-1; 11 bases match TRBD2. The length of the CDR3 is 15 residues. Germline V lookup: CDR1 LNHNV, CDR2 YYDKDF (reference sequence). The V segment lost 3 bases and the J segment 10 bases; nucleotides outside the gene matches: 8. The CDR3 coding sequence is TGTGCCACCAGCAGGATGACTAGCGGGGCCTACGAGCAGTTCTTC. Its translation is CATSRMTSGAYEQFF. The full variable domain, in which reference TRBV15 and TRBJ2-1 provide the parts outside the CDR3, is DAMVIQNPRYQVTQFGKPVTLSCSQTLNHNVMYWYQQKSSQAPKLLFHYYDKDFNNEADTPDNFQSRRPNTSFCFLDIRSPGLGDTAMYLCATSRMTSGAYEQFFGPGTRLTVL.

The chain recombines TRBV7-9 with TRBJ2-3; the D is unclear. This CDR3 is 16 amino acids long. The V gene lost 5 bases and the J gene lost 0 bases, with 15 bases spanning the gap. Germline CDR1 reads SEHNR; CDR2 reads FQNEAQ (reference sequence). The CDR3 reads CASSPPAGYSTDTQYF. The CDR3, as DNA: TGTGCCAGCAGCCCTCCGGCCGGTTATAGCACAGATACGCAGTATTTT.

This clonotype showed up many times. The rearrangement links TRBV11-2 to TRBJ2-1; the match to TRBD2 covers 9 bases. Germline loops: CDR1 SGHAT, CDR2 FQNNGV. V trimming: 2 bases; J trimming: 8 bases; junction bases outside the gene matches: 10. There are 16 residues in the CDR3. The CDR3 is CASSLLGREGEDEQFF. For the CDR3, the DNA is TGTGCCAGCAGCTTATTGGGGCGGGAGGGGGAGGATGAGCAGTTCTTC.